These 10 T cell receptor beta chains originate from one sample sequenced in a study of T cell responses to AZD1222 COVID-19 vaccine. The table came from immunoSEQ multiplex PCR; TCRdb's copy has only in-frame clones and leaves some out. The sample has about 140,000 clones; around 90% are singletons. The sample was peripheral blood, taken on day 0 of AZD1222 vaccination. These receptors came from an adult in good health.

This sequence joins TRBV7-9 and TRBJ1-1, with TRBD1 identical over 8 bases. With 5 bases clipped from V and 6 bases from J, the junction kept 5 bases outside the gene matches. The CDR3 is 13 amino acids. Germline CDR1 is SEHNR and CDR2 is FQNEAQ (reference sequence). CDR3 residues: CASSPPGGAEAFF. CDR3 nucleotide sequence: TGTGCCAGCAGCCCCCCAGGGGGCGCTGAAGCTTTCTTT.

The chain couples TRBV29-1 to TRBJ2-5; D perhaps matches TRBD2 (6 bases). The CDR3 is 10 amino acids. Germline loops: CDR1 SQVTM, CDR2 ANQGSEA. Trimming pared 6 bases from V and 9 bases from J, leaving 11 bases between. CDR3 sequence: CSVWERAQYF. CDR3 coding DNA: TGCAGCGTCTGGGAGCGGGCCCAGTACTTC.

This clone was detected only once. This chain uses TRBV28 with TRBJ1-4; D is uncertain. Per germline, CDR1 MDHEN and CDR2 SYDVKM. This CDR3 is 15 amino acids long. Trimming cost V 2 bases and J 8 bases, with 15 bases left between them. The CDR3 DNA reads TGTGCCAGCAGTTTAGACCGGACCTACTCAGAAAAACTGTTTTTT. Its protein product is CASSLDRTYSEKLFF. Drawing the rest from reference TRBV28 and TRBJ1-4, the complete variable domain is DVKVTQSSRYLVKRTGEKVFLECVQDMDHENMFWYRQDPGLGLRLIYFSYDVKMKEKGDIPEGYSVSREKKERFSLILESASTNQTSMYLCASSLDRTYSEKLFFGSGTQLSVL.

The CDR3 region has the DNA TGTGCCAGCAGCACAGACTCCGCGAACACCGGGGAGCTGTTTTTT. This gives the protein CASSTDSANTGELFF. This chain joins TRBV28 and TRBJ2-2; D is undetermined. Per germline, CDR1 MDHEN and CDR2 SYDVKM. Trimming shortened V by 6 bases and J by 0 bases, and 11 bases separated the two germline ends. The CDR3 contains 15 residues.

The count of this clone is one. This chain joins TRBV18 and TRBJ1-4, with a tentative D call TRBD1 (6 bases). The CDR3 is 16 amino acids. Germline V lookup: CDR1 KGHSH, CDR2 LQKENI. Deletions cut 6 bases from V and 7 bases from J, with 21 bases between. CDR3 residues: CASSLAMGQGTEKLFF. CDR3 nucleotide sequence: TGTGCCAGCTCGCTCGCAATGGGGCAGGGGACTGAAAAACTGTTTTTT.

The genes are TRBV6-4 and TRBJ2-1, with TRBD2 matching over 9 bases. Trimming cost V 3 bases and J 6 bases; bases outside gene matches: 6. The CDR3 contains 15 residues. Germline V gene lookup returns CDR1 MRHNA and CDR2 SNTAGT. In nucleotides, the CDR3 is TGTGCCAGCAGTGAGACTAGCGGAGAGGGCAATGAGCAGTTCTTC. As protein: CASSETSGEGNEQFF.

The chain recombines TRBV7-9 with TRBJ1-5; D possibly corresponds to TRBD1 (5 bases). CDR3 length equals 13 residues. V lost 5 bases, J lost 6 bases, and 11 bases lay in between. CDR1 and CDR2 (germline): SEHNR, FQNEAQ (reference sequence). In DNA form, the CDR3 reads TGTGCCAGCAGCGAGGGGCTGGGTCAGCCCCAGCATTTT. The encoded protein is CASSEGLGQPQHF.

This sequence joins TRBV5-1 and TRBJ1-2; D gene uncertain. Trimming took off 0 bases at V and 4 bases at J, with 7 bases between the two ends. Germline CDR1 and CDR2: SGHRS and YFSETQ. The CDR3 is made up of 13 amino acids. CDR3 residues: CASSLGVLYGYTF. The CDR3 bases are TGCGCCAGCAGCTTGGGCGTCCTCTATGGCTACACCTTC.

As to this clone: The sample contains more than one DNA sequence encoding this CDR3. The V and J genes are TRBV6-4 and TRBJ2-3, with 10 positions matching TRBD2. Germline CDR1 is MRHNA and CDR2 is SNTAGT. J lost 1 base, V lost 6 bases, and 1 base had no gene match. The CDR3 covers 14 residues. The CDR3: CASSLAGGTDTQYF. The CDR3 DNA reads TGTGCCAGCAGCCTAGCGGGAGGCACAGATACGCAGTATTTT.

This rearrangement joins TRBV5-4 to TRBJ2-1; 8 positions match TRBD2. Germline CDR1 SGHNT, CDR2 YYREEE (reference sequence). CDR3 length: 15 residues. Trimming cost V 0 bases and J 4 bases; bases outside gene matches: 3. The CDR3 spells CASSLVSGAYNEQFF. The CDR3 nucleotides read TGTGCCAGCAGCTTGGTTAGCGGGGCATACAATGAGCAGTTCTTC.